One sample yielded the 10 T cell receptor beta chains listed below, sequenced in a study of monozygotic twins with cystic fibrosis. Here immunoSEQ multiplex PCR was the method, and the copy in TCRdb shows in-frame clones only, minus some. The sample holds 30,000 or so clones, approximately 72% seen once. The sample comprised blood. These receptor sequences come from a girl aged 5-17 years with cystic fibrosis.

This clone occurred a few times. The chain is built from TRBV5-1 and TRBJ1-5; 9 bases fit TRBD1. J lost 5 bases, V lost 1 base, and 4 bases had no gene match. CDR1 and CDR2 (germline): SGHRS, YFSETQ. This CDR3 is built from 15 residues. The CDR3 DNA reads TGCGCCAGCAGCTTGTCGGGACAGGGACATCAGCCCCAGCATTTT. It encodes CASSLSGQGHQPQHF.

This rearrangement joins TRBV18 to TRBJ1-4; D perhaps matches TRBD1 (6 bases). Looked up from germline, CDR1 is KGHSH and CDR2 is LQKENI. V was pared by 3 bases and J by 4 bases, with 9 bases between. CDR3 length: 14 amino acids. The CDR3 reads CASSPEQGNEKLFF. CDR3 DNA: TGTGCCAGCTCACCGGAACAGGGTAATGAAAAACTGTTTTTT. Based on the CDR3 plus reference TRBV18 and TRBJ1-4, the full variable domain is NAGVMQNPRHLVRRRGQEARLRCSPMKGHSHVYWYRQLPEEGLKFMVYLQKENIIDESGMPKERFSAEFPKEGPSILRIQQVVRGDSAAYFCASSPEQGNEKLFFGSGTQLSVL.

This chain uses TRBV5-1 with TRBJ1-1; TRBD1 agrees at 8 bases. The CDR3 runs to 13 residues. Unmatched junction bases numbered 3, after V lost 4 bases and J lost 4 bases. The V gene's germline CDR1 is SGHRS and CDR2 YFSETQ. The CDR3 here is CASSTTGGTEAFF. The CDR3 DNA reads TGCGCCAGCAGCACAACAGGGGGCACTGAAGCTTTCTTT.

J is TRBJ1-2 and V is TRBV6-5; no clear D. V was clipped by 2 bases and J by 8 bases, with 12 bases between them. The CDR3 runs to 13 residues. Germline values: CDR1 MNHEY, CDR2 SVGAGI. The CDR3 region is CASSYSLGYGYTF. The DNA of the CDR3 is TGTGCCAGCAGTTACAGTTTGGGGTACGGCTACACCTTC.

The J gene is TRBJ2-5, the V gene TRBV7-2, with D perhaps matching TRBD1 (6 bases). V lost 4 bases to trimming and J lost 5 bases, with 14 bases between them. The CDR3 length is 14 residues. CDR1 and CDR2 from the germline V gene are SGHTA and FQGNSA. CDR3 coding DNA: TGTGCCAGCAGCTCCCGACAGGTCCGGGAGACCCAGTACTTC. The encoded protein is CASSSRQVRETQYF.

For the CDR3, the DNA is TGTGCCAGCAGTTACGAACAGAGCTCCTACGAGCAGTACTTC. Translating it yields CASSYEQSSYEQYF. This chain links TRBV6-6 with TRBJ2-7; D unclear. CDR1 MNHNY and CDR2 SVGAGI come from the germline V gene (reference sequence). V lost 2 bases and J lost 0, with 8 bases in between. This CDR3 spans 14 amino acids.

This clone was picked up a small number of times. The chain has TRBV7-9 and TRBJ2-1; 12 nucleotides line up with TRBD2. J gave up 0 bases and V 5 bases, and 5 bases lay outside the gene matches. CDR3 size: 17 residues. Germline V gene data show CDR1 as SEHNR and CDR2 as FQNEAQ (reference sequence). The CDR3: CASSPGLAGLSYNEQFF. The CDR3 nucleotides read TGTGCCAGCAGCCCCGGACTAGCGGGACTCTCCTACAATGAGCAGTTCTTC. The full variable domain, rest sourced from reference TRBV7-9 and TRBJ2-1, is DTGVSQNPRHKITKRGQNVTFRCDPISEHNRLYWYRQTLGQGPEFLTYFQNEAQLEKSRLLSDRFSAERPKGSFSTLEIQRTEQGDSAMYLCASSPGLAGLSYNEQFFGPGTRLTVL.

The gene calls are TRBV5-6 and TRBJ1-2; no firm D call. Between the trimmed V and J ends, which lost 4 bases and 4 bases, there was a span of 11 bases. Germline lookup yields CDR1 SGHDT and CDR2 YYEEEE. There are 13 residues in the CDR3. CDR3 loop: CASSQDPTYGYTF. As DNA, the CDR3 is TGTGCCAGCAGCCAGGACCCTACCTATGGCTACACCTTC.

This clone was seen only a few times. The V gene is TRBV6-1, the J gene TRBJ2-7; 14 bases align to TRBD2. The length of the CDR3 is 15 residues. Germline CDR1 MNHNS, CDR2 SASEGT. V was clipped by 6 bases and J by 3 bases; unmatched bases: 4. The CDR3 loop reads CASRPGLAGDYEQYV. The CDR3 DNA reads TGTGCCAGCAGACCGGGACTAGCGGGAGACTACGAGCAGTACGTC.

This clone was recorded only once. The DNA of the CDR3 is TGTGCCAGCGCATCGACAGGTTCCTACGAGCAGTACTTC. Encoded protein: CASASTGSYEQYF. The chain recombines TRBV28 with TRBJ2-7; D possibly corresponds to TRBD1 (6 bases). Trimming removed 8 bases at V and 1 base at J, with 12 bases between. Germline V lookup: CDR1 MDHEN, CDR2 SYDVKM. CDR3 length: 13 residues. Together with reference TRBV28 and TRBJ2-7, the CDR3 gives the full variable domain: DVKVTQSSRYLVKRTGEKVFLECVQDMDHENMFWYRQDPGLGLRLIYFSYDVKMKEKGDIPEGYSVSREKKERFSLILESASTNQTSMYLCASASTGSYEQYFGPGTRLTVT.